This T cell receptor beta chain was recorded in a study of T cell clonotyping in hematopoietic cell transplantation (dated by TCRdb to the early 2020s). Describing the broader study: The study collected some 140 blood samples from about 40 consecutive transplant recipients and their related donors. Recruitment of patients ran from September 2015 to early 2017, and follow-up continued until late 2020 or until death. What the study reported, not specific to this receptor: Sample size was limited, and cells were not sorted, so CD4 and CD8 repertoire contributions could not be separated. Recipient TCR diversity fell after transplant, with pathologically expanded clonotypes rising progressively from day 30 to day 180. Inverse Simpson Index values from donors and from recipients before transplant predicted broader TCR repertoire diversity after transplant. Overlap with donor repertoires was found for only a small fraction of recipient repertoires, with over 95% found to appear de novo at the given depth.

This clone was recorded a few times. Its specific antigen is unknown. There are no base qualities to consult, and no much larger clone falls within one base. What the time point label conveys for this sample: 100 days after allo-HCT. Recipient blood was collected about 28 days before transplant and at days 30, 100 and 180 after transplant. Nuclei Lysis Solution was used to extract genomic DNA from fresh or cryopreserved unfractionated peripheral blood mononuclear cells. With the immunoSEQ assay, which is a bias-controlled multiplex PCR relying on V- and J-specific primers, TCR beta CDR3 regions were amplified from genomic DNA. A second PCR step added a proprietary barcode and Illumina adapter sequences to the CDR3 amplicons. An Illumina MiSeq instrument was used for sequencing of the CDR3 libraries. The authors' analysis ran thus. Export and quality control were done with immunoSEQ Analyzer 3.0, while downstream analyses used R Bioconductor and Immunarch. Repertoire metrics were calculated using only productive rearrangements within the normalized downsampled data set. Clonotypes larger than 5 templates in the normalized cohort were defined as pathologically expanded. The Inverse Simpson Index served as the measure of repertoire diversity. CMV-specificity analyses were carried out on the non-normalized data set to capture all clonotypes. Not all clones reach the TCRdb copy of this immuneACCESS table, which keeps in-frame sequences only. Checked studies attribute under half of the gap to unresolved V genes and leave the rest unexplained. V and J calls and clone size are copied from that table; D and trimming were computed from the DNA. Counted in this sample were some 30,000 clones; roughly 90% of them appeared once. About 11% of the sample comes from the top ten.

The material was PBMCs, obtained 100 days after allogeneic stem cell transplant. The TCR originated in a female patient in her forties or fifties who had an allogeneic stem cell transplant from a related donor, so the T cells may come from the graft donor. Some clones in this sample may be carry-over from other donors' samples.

Read as DNA, the sequence is TGTGCCAGCAGTTTAGGCAGGCGGGGCTACACCTTC. Its amino acids are CASSLGRRGYTF. Here the chain combines TRBV27 and TRBJ1-2, with the D gene too uncertain to name. CDR3 length: 12 amino acids, cysteine to phenylalanine. The read is trimmed to its CDR3 DNA, 36 bases read in frame from base 1. From the germline V gene (reference sequence), CDR1 is MNHEY and CDR2 is SMNVEV. V loses 2 bases of germline sequence and J loses 8 bases, and the interval between the two ends is 9 bases.